This TCR beta chain was recovered during a study of T cell responses to AZD1222 COVID-19 vaccine. Study observations and caveats: The study sampled repertoires only after the peak T cell response. The study reported that nearly half of spike-specific TCRs target unmutated variant regions. The sample set comprised mostly white British donors with more females, and clonal diversity was possibly underestimated.

Germline V gives CDR1 MGHRA, CDR2 YSYEKL. Trimming pared 0 bases from V and 0 bases from J, leaving 14 bases between. The CDR3 spans 17 residues. The data were produced by immunoSEQ multiplex PCR, yet TCRdb's version contains in-frame clones alone and is incomplete. The sample records 180,000 or so clones, about 93% being singletons. Concerning this clone itself: As yet, its antigen is unknown.

This receptor was obtained from an adult who received the AZD1222 COVID-19 vaccine. Sequenced here: peripheral blood, sampled 28 days after the second AZD1222 dose. The gene calls are TRBV4-1 and TRBJ1-1; D perhaps matches TRBD1 (6 bases). In nucleotides, the CDR3 is TGCGCCAGCAGCCAAGATCTGGGGGCGAGGATGAACACTGAAGCTTTCTTT. Translation: CASSQDLGARMNTEAFF.